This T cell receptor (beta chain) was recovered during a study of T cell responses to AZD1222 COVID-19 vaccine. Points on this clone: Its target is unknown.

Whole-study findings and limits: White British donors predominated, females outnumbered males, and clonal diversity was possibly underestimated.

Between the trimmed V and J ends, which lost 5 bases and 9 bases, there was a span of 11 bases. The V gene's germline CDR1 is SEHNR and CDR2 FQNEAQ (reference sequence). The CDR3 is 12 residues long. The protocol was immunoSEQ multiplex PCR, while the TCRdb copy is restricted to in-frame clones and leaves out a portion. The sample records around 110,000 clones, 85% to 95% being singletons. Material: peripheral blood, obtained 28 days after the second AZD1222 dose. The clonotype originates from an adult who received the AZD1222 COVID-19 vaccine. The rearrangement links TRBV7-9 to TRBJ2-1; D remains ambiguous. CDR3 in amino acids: CASSTPWGEQFF. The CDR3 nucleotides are TGTGCCAGCAGCACACCTTGGGGTGAGCAGTTCTTC.